This is a list of T cell receptor beta chains from one sample in a study of beta chain features in type 1 diabetes. TCRdb's copy holds only in-frame clones and misses some; the assay was immunoSEQ multiplex PCR. The data show 95,000 to 150,000 clones, about a sixth seen once. What was sequenced was central memory CD4+ T cells from blood. These receptor sequences come from a young man with type 1 diabetes. The CDR3 runs from the conserved cysteine through the conserved F or W. Fields, in order: clone size, V gene, CDR3 length, CDR3 protein. Where a row states a size, it is once, few, many or the class of an expanded clone; other rows omit it.

>NA|TRBV5-1|16
CASNPIAGVGTDTQYF
>NA|TRBV2|15
CASSGGFRSYNEQFF
>NA|TRBV29-1|14
CSVEENISYNEQFF
>many|TRBV15|14
CATSRVGQGDEQFF
>few|TRBV5-5|14
CASSLSGVGYGYTF
>NA|TRBV6-5|14
CASRMDWGTYEQYF
>NA|TRBV28|13
CASSFPTGPEQYF
>NA|TRBV28|13
CASSRTGGYGYTF
>NA|TRBV30|15
CAWSINPDSVYPLHF
>few|TRBV19|15
CASSMGQALHYGYTF